This T cell receptor (beta chain) was observed in a study of blood T cell repertoires in COVID-19. The method was immunoSEQ multiplex PCR; TCRdb's version includes in-frame clones alone and lacks a portion of them. The table includes about 270,000 clones, approximately 90% detected once. This clonotype was sampled from a man aged 35 to 55 who had been exposed to COVID-19. The sequenced sample consisted of PBMCs or T cells enriched from blood (not recorded which).

DNA for the CDR3: TGTGCCAGCAGTGTAGAGCGCGGGAGGGCCCCCACCGGGGAGCTGTTTTTT. It specifies CASSVERGRAPTGELFF. The chain employs TRBV2 and TRBJ2-2; 9 nucleotides agree with TRBD2. Germline CDR1 is SNHLY and CDR2 is FYNNEI. This CDR3 is built from 17 residues. V lost 4 bases to trimming and J lost 4 bases; unmatched junction nucleotides: 10.